The clone carrying this T cell receptor beta chain has ten or more counts. Trimming cost V 3 bases and J 7 bases; bases outside gene matches: 10. This CDR3 has 15 residues. Germline V gene lookup returns CDR1 MGHDK and CDR2 SYGVNS. As processed by the authors: How many nucleated cells were present was estimated from reference gene primer amplification. TCRdb's table, derived via immunoSEQ multiplex PCR, lists solely in-frame clones and lacks some. The V and J calls and clone size come from that table; D and trimming were worked out from the DNA. Seen here are about 69,000 clones, 75% to 85% observed once, and the top ten hold over 45%. This sample is drawn from a study of blood T cell repertoires in COVID-19.

Sequencing was carried out using peripheral blood. The receptor's source is a human donor in a cohort sampled during active COVID-19. V gene TRBV25-1 combines with J gene TRBJ1-2, with 8 bases that match TRBD1. In DNA, the CDR3 is TGTGCCAGCAGTGATTCGCTCCAGGGGGCGTTTGGCTACACCTTC. Its protein product is CASSDSLQGAFGYTF.